Listed below are T cell receptor beta chains from one sample, sequenced in a study of CD8 T cells in Susac syndrome. MiXCR was run by TCRdb on the immunoSEQ multiplex PCR reads, yielding one entry per CDR3 protein. The sample records approximately 160,000 distinct CDR3 sequences, 90% to 95% being singletons. Source material: CD4+ T cells from PBMCs. Receptors were obtained from a human donor in good health. Both conserved end residues are part of each CDR3. D genes are given only for firm matches. Only part of the rows carry a size: once, few, many, or a class if the clone is expanded.

TRBD2	TRBV2	NA	TRBJ2-3	TGTGCCAGCAGTGAAGAGCTAGCGGGAGGGGCGCAGCAGTATTTT	CASSEELAGGAQQYF
NA	TRBV6-2/TRBV6-3	NA	TRBJ1-5	TGTGCCAGCAGTTACTGGGGGGAAAATCAGCCCCAGCATTTT	CASSYWGENQPQHF
NA	TRBV6-2/TRBV6-3	NA	TRBJ2-7	TGTGCCAGCAGTTACCCGATTGGACAGACGAGCTCCTACGAGCAGTACTTC	CASSYPIGQTSSYEQYF
TRBD2	TRBV12-3/TRBV12-4	NA	TRBJ2-3	TGTGCCAGCGGTAATAGCGGGGGGATGGATACGCAGTATTTT	CASGNSGGMDTQYF
NA	TRBV29-1	NA	TRBJ2-3	TGCAGCGTAGCGGCTGATACTATAGATGCCACGGATACGCAGTATTTT	CSVAADTIDATDTQYF
NA	TRBV7-3	NA	TRBJ2-5	TGTGCCAGCAGCCCAACAGGGGTGGTAGCGGGATCAGAGACCCAGTACTTC	CASSPTGVVAGSETQYF
NA	TRBV24-1	NA	TRBJ2-3	TGTGCCACCAGTGATGCGGAACCGAGGAGCACAGATACGCAGTATTTT	CATSDAEPRSTDTQYF
NA	TRBV7-2	few	TRBJ1-1	TGTGCCAGCAGCTTAGAACAGGTGCGGAGTGAAGCTTTCTTT	CASSLEQVRSEAFF
TRBD1	TRBV5-1	NA	TRBJ2-5	TGCGCCAGCAGCAGGACCGGGACAGGGGAAGAGACCCAGTACTTC	CASSRTGTGEETQYF
NA	TRBV18	NA	TRBJ2-2	TGTGCCAGCTCAGCCGACAGATCCAACACCGGGGAGCTGTTTTTT	CASSADRSNTGELFF
NA	TRBV5-1	NA	TRBJ1-4	TGCGCCAGCCGACCCCAAAACGCGCAAGGGGAACTGTTTTTT	CASRPQNAQGELFF
NA	TRBV5-1	once	TRBJ2-7	TGCGCCAGCAGCCCCAGACAAGGATCCTCCTACGAGCAGTACTTC	CASSPRQGSSYEQYF
NA	TRBV7-2	NA	TRBJ1-2	TGTGCCAGCAGCTCGGGCATTAACTATGGCTACACCTTC	CASSSGINYGYTF
TRBD1	TRBV6-5	few	TRBJ2-3	TGTGCCAGCAGTTACGGGACAGGCACAGATACGCAGTATTTT	CASSYGTGTDTQYF
TRBD2	TRBV9	NA	TRBJ2-1	TGTGCCAGCAGCCCCCTGGGAACTAGCGGGAGGGCCTACAATGAGCAGTTCTTC	CASSPLGTSGRAYNEQFF
NA	TRBV10-3	NA	TRBJ2-7	TGTGCCATCAGCGGGGTCTCCTACGAGCAGTACTTC	CAISGVSYEQYF
TRBD2	TRBV19	NA	TRBJ2-2	TGTGCCAGTAGTATGCGGGGGGCCCCGAACACCGGGGAGCTGTTTTTT	CASSMRGAPNTGELFF
NA	TRBV30	NA	TRBJ1-6	TGTGCCTGGACTCGGATCTCCTATAATTCACCCCTCCACTTT	CAWTRISYNSPLHF
TRBD1	TRBV28	NA	TRBJ2-7	TGTGCCAGCAGTTCGCCGGGACAGACCTACGAGCAGTACTTC	CASSSPGQTYEQYF
NA	TRBV20-1	NA	TRBJ2-7	TGCAGTGCTACCCCCGACAGTAACTACGAGCAGTACTTC	CSATPDSNYEQYF
NA	TRBV10-3	NA	TRBJ1-5	TGTGCCATCAGTTCGGACAGCCGCAATCAGCCCCAGCATTTT	CAISSDSRNQPQHF
NA	TRBV14	NA	TRBJ2-4	TGTGCCAGCAGCCAAGTGGCGGGTGCAACCAAAAACATTCAGTACTTC	CASSQVAGATKNIQYF
NA	TRBV7-9	NA	TRBJ1-5	TGTGCCAGCAGCCTTGGGGCAGGAGTCAATCAGCCCCAGCATTTT	CASSLGAGVNQPQHF
NA	TRBV20-1	NA	TRBJ1-1	TGCAGTGCTAGAATCTTGGCGATGAACACTGAAGCTTTCTTT	CSARILAMNTEAFF
NA	TRBV24-1	NA	TRBJ1-5	TGTGCCACCAGTGTCGGACAGCCTAATCAGCCCCAGCATTTT	CATSVGQPNQPQHF
NA	TRBV4-3	few	TRBJ2-4	TGCGCCAGCAGCCCTTGTGGCAGGTTAGCCAAAAACATTCAGTACTTC	CASSPCGRLAKNIQYF
NA	TRBV12-3/TRBV12-4	once	TRBJ1-5	TGTGCCAGCAGTTTACTAGAGAATCAGCCCCAGCATTTT	CASSLLENQPQHF
TRBD1	TRBV19	NA	TRBJ2-4	TGTGCCAGTAGTATGATCTCCAGGACAGGGTCCCAAAACATTCAGTACTTC	CASSMISRTGSQNIQYF
TRBD2	TRBV6-2/TRBV6-3	NA	TRBJ2-7	TGTGCCAGTCTAGCGGGGGCAAGCTCCTACGAGCAGTACTTC	CASLAGASSYEQYF
TRBD1	TRBV14	few	TRBJ2-7	TGTGCCAGCAGCCACTGGGACAGGGAGGAAGGGCAGTACTTC	CASSHWDREEGQYF
TRBD1	TRBV25-1	NA	TRBJ1-2	TGTGCCAGCAGTGATTCCCGGACAGGGGGGTATGGCTACACCTTC	CASSDSRTGGYGYTF
NA	TRBV6-1	once	TRBJ1-5	TGTGCCAGCAGTGGGCAGGGGAGTCAGCCCCAGCATTTT	CASSGQGSQPQHF
TRBD2	TRBV4-1	once	TRBJ2-1	TGCGCCAGCAGCCAAGAGACTAGCGGGTCCTACAATGAGCAGTTCTTC	CASSQETSGSYNEQFF
NA	TRBV3-1	NA	TRBJ2-3	TGTGCCAGCAGCCAAGCCCTCTCAGATACGCAGTATTTT	CASSQALSDTQYF
TRBD1	TRBV11-2	few	TRBJ2-7	TGTGCCAGCAGCTTAGGACAGGGGCTTTCCTACGAGCAGTACTTC	CASSLGQGLSYEQYF
NA	TRBV7-9	NA	TRBJ2-3	TGTGCCTTCAGGCAGGGAATAAACACAGATACGCAGTATTTT	CAFRQGINTDTQYF
NA	TRBV7-9	NA	TRBJ2-4	TGTGCCAGCAGCTCCCGTAGAGGAACCATTCAGTACTTC	CASSSRRGTIQYF
NA	TRBV18	NA	TRBJ2-1	TGTGCCAGCTCACCAGTCGACTCCGACAATGAGCAGTTCTTC	CASSPVDSDNEQFF
NA	TRBV30	NA	TRBJ2-4	TGTGCCTGGAGTGTTGAACGCCGAAACATTCAGTACTTC	CAWSVERRNIQYF
TRBD2	TRBV3-1	NA	TRBJ2-3	TGTGCCAGCAGGCAAAGCGGGGTTAGCACAGATACGCAGTATTTT	CASRQSGVSTDTQYF
NA	TRBV6-1	NA	TRBJ1-2	TGTGCCAGCAGTCCCACAGATTTCTATGGCTACACCTTC	CASSPTDFYGYTF
TRBD2	TRBV3-1	NA	TRBJ2-1	TGTGCCAGCAGCCACGGGACTAGCGGGGGCCTTACCTACAATGAGCAGTTCTTC	CASSHGTSGGLTYNEQFF
NA	TRBV28	NA	TRBJ1-3	TGTGCCAGCAGTTCCCACGGGACGGAAGGAAACACCATATATTTT	CASSSHGTEGNTIYF
NA	TRBV5-1	NA	TRBJ2-5	TGCGCCAGCAGCTTGACGGTGGAGGAGACCCAGTACTTC	CASSLTVEETQYF
NA	TRBV19	once	TRBJ1-5	TGTGCCAGTAGTATAACGGGGTTTTATCAGCCCCAGCATTTT	CASSITGFYQPQHF
TRBD1	TRBV14	NA	TRBJ2-7	TGTGCCAGCAGCCATCCGGGACAGACTTTCTACGAGCAGTACTTC	CASSHPGQTFYEQYF
NA	TRBV19	NA	TRBJ1-1	TGTGCCAGTAGGGGTGCAGGGAAGGGAAAAGCTTTCTTT	CASRGAGKGKAFF
TRBD1	TRBV6-2/TRBV6-3	NA	TRBJ2-5	TGTGCCAGCGCAACTGGGGACAGTTGGTACCAAGAGACCCAGTACTTC	CASATGDSWYQETQYF
NA	TRBV9	few	TRBJ2-5	TGTGCCAGCAGCGCCGGAGGGGAGACCCAGTACTTC	CASSAGGETQYF
NA	TRBV5-4	NA	TRBJ1-1	TGTGCCAGCAGCTTGGAGCAGTACACTGAAGCTTTCTTT	CASSLEQYTEAFF
NA	TRBV20-1	NA	TRBJ1-4	TGCAGTGCCCAGTCACCCGGGTTTGACGAAAAACTGTTTTTT	CSAQSPGFDEKLFF
TRBD1	TRBV5-1	NA	TRBJ1-2	TGCGCCAGCAGCGACCAGGGGGAATATGGCTACACCTTC	CASSDQGEYGYTF
TRBD1	TRBV5-4	few	TRBJ2-5	TGTGCCAGCAGCCGGACAGGGGGCCTAGAGACCCAGTACTTC	CASSRTGGLETQYF
TRBD1	TRBV20-1	NA	TRBJ2-7	TGCAGTCCATATGGACAGGGGCGGTGGGAGCAGTACTTC	CSPYGQGRWEQYF
TRBD2	TRBV20-1	NA	TRBJ2-7	TGCAGTGCTAGGGACCCCCTCAAGACTAGCGGGAGTAGGTACGAGCAGTACTTC	CSARDPLKTSGSRYEQYF
NA	TRBV3-1	NA	TRBJ2-3	TGTGCCAGCAGCCAAGATCGAATAGTAGCAGATACGCAGTATTTT	CASSQDRIVADTQYF
NA	TRBV19	once	TRBJ1-4	TGTGCCAGTAGTCGTCAGTCCGGACAAGATAATGAAAAACTGTTTTTT	CASSRQSGQDNEKLFF
TRBD1	TRBV18	once	TRBJ2-3	TGTGCCAGCTCACCATTGGGACAGGCCCCTAACACAGATACGCAGTATTTT	CASSPLGQAPNTDTQYF
NA	TRBV6-5	NA	TRBJ2-1	TGTGCCAGCAGTTCGCCGGAAAAACTAGTCCAGTTCTTC	CASSSPEKLVQFF